The 23 T cell receptor beta chains below were found in one sample sequenced in a study of a mutant IDH1 vaccine in newly diagnosed glioma. Time point indicated: week 11, during vaccination. Every single dose of the vaccine, 300 ug of mutant IDH1 20-mer peptide, came with topical imiquimod. No antigens are known for them. Assay used: immunoSEQ multiplex PCR; TCRdb lists only in-frame clones, some missing. The sample lists around 60,000 clones; 89% were seen once. The specimen comprised PBMCs, sampled from a glioma patient whose treatment included an IDH1 peptide vaccine. Receptor source: a man in his forties with glioma.

A single count supports this clone. The J gene is TRBJ2-3, the V gene TRBV6-4; 10 nucleotides match TRBD2. Trimming removed 6 bases from V and 3 bases from J; junction bases left unmatched: 9. Germline values: CDR1 MRHNA, CDR2 SNTAGT. CDR3 length: 16 residues. The CDR3: CASSPLAGMRTDTQYF. In nucleotides, the CDR3 is TGTGCCAGCAGCCCACTAGCGGGGATGAGGACAGATACGCAGTATTTT.

V usage is TRBV10-3 and J usage is TRBJ2-1, with TRBD2 matching over 15 bases. V shed 4 bases, J shed 4 bases, and the junction held 2 bases outside the gene matches. Looked up from germline, CDR1 is ENHRY and CDR2 is SYGVKD. The CDR3 has 16 amino acids. The CDR3 reads CAISGGLAGGYNEQFF. CDR3 DNA: TGTGCCATCAGTGGGGGACTAGCGGGAGGATACAATGAGCAGTTCTTC.

This clone was counted once. V is TRBV10-3 and J is TRBJ2-1, with 7 bases identical to TRBD2. Germline CDR1 reads ENHRY; CDR2 reads SYGVKD. The V gene end was trimmed by 4 bases and the J gene end by 1 base; junction bases not matched to a gene: 4. The CDR3 has 15 amino acids. Here the CDR3 DNA reads TGTGCCATCAGTGGGGGGGGTCCGTCCTACAATGAGCAGTTCTTC. Translating it yields CAISGGGPSYNEQFF.

The CDR3 loop is CASSQIDRGVKTQYF. The CDR3 coding sequence is TGTGCCAGCAGCCAGATCGACAGGGGAGTAAAGACCCAGTACTTC. The J gene is TRBJ2-5, the V gene TRBV14; 8 bases map to TRBD1. V lost 3 bases to trimming and J lost 6 bases; unmatched junction nucleotides: 9. The CDR3 extends over 15 amino acids. Germline CDR1 and CDR2: SGHDN and FVKESK.

V and J are TRBV5-6 and TRBJ1-4; D remains unclear. The CDR3 runs 13 residues. The germline V gene has CDR1 SGHDT and CDR2 YYEEEE. Trimming removed 2 bases at V and 1 base at J, with 3 bases between. CDR3 sequence reads: CASSFGTNEKLFF. In nucleotides, the CDR3 is TGTGCCAGCAGCTTCGGAACTAATGAAAAACTGTTTTTT.

The rearrangement links TRBV5-1 to TRBJ1-2; D ambiguous. V gave up 0 bases and J gave up 2 bases, with 11 bases separating them. Germline CDR1 and CDR2: SGHRS and YFSETQ. This CDR3 spans 15 amino acids. CDR3 nucleotides: TGCGCCAGCAGCTTGGCGGTCTCGGGGAACTATGGCTACACCTTC. This sequence encodes CASSLAVSGNYGYTF.

J is TRBJ1-2 and V is TRBV2, with D perhaps matching TRBD1 (6 bases). CDR3 length: 15 residues. Looked up from germline, CDR1 is SNHLY and CDR2 is FYNNEI. V was clipped by 0 bases and J by 6 bases, with 14 bases between them. CDR3 sequence reads: CASSEAAGELNGYTF. In DNA, the CDR3 is TGTGCCAGCAGTGAAGCGGCAGGGGAGTTGAATGGCTACACCTTC.

The chain has TRBV19 and TRBJ1-5, with D possibly TRBD1 on 6 matching bases. This CDR3 is built from 17 residues. Germline values: CDR1 LNHDA, CDR2 SQIVND (reference sequence). V was pared by 4 bases and J by 0 bases, with 16 bases between. CDR3 coding DNA: TGTGCCAGTAGTACCCGAGGGGGGGCGGGTAGCAATCAGCCCCAGCATTTT. Its translation is CASSTRGGAGSNQPQHF.

The chain uses TRBV28 and TRBJ2-2; D unresolved. CDR1 MDHEN and CDR2 SYDVKM come from the germline V gene. This CDR3 region has 15 residues. V was shortened by 5 bases and J by 6 bases, with 16 bases between the two germline ends. DNA of the CDR3: TGTGCCAGCAGTATCTCCGGTTCAAAGTCCGGGGAGCTGTTTTTT. Protein: CASSISGSKSGELFF.

This clone was counted a few times. The gene calls are TRBV29-1 and TRBJ1-4; 8 bases map to TRBD1. The CDR3 sequence is 15 residues long. CDR1 and CDR2 (germline): SQVTM, ANQGSEA. V dropped 0 bases and J dropped 3; count of bases not matched to a gene: 3. CDR3: CSVEEETGANEKLFF. For the CDR3, the DNA is TGCAGCGTTGAAGAGGAGACAGGGGCTAATGAAAAACTGTTTTTT.

This chain uses TRBV5-4 with TRBJ2-3; 12 bases are a match to TRBD1. There are 17 residues in the CDR3. CDR1 SGHNT and CDR2 YYREEE come from the germline V gene (reference sequence). The junction had 8 bases not matched to a gene; V was cut back by 3 bases and J by 3 bases. CDR3 nucleotide sequence: TGTGCCAGCAGCTCCGGGACAGGGGGCTATTATACAGATACGCAGTATTTT. Translated, it gives CASSSGTGGYYTDTQYF.

This clone appeared a few times. J is TRBJ1-4 and V is TRBV2, with D perhaps matching TRBD1 (6 bases). V lost 7 bases, J lost 3 bases, and 15 bases lay in between. From germline, CDR1 is SNHLY and CDR2 FYNNEI. There are 15 residues in the CDR3. CDR3 bases: TGTGCCAGCAAACCGACAGGCCATCCTAATGAAAAACTGTTTTTT. Residues: CASKPTGHPNEKLFF.

The rearrangement links TRBV2 to TRBJ2-1; TRBD2 agrees at 9 bases. Germline V gene data show CDR1 as SNHLY and CDR2 as FYNNEI. Unmatched junction bases numbered 4, after V lost 6 bases and J lost 1 base. This CDR3 has 15 residues. In DNA, the CDR3 is TGTGCCAGCAGCGCGACTAGCGGATCCTACAATGAGCAGTTCTTC. This translates into CASSATSGSYNEQFF. The entire variable domain, with the rest obtained from reference TRBV2 and TRBJ2-1, is as follows: EPEVTQTPSHQVTQMGQEVILRCVPISNHLYFYWYRQILGQKVEFLVSFYNNEISEKSEIFDDQFSVERPDGSNFTLKIRSTKLEDSAMYFCASSATSGSYNEQFFGPGTRLTVL.

The chain uses TRBV21-1 and TRBJ2-2; TRBD2 is the table's D call, not checked against the DNA. TRBV21-1 is a pseudogene segment. The CDR3 spans 20 residues. DNA of the CDR3: TGTGCCAGCAGCAAAGTTGGGCTAGCGGTTCACCTTTCGAACACCGGGGAGCTGTTTTTT. Its protein product is CASSKVGLAVHLSNTGELFF.

This clone was recorded once. CDR3 in DNA: TGTGCCAGCACAGGGAACGTAAGACAATTTCGGCAGTTCTTC. Its protein product is CASTGNVRQFRQFF. V and J are TRBV5-8 and TRBJ2-1, with a possible D match to TRBD1 (5 bases). The CDR3 is 14 residues long. In germline, CDR1 is SGHTS, CDR2 YDEGEE. The V gene lost 6 bases and the J gene lost 12 bases, with 22 bases spanning the gap. Looking up the rest from reference TRBV5-8 and TRBJ2-1 gives the full variable domain: EAGVTQSPTHLIKTRGQQATLRCSPISGHTSVYWYQQALGLGLQFLLWYDEGEERNRGNFPPRFSGRQFPNYSSELNVNALELEDSALYLCASTGNVRQFRQFFGPGTRLTVL.

The genes are TRBV6-6 and TRBJ1-2, with TRBD1 matching 8 bases. The trim removed 4 bases at V and 8 bases at J, leaving 12 bases unmatched. The CDR3 spans 15 residues. The germline CDR1 and CDR2 sequences are MNHNY and SVGAGI (reference sequence). The CDR3, as DNA: TGTGCCAGCAGTTCAGGACAGGGTGTCCGGAAAGGCTACACCTTC. Translated: CASSSGQGVRKGYTF.

The chain combines TRBV2 with TRBJ1-2; a weak D match, TRBD1 (5 bases). Trimming cost V 8 bases and J 2 bases, with 24 bases left between them. Germline loops: CDR1 SNHLY, CDR2 FYNNEI. There are 17 residues in the CDR3. CDR3 sequence (DNA): TGTGCCAGCGCGGGACTTCGCGGGCAGGATTCGAACTATGGCTACACCTTC. Encoded protein: CASAGLRGQDSNYGYTF.

This clone was observed a handful of times. The CDR3 sequence: CASSYLRTGGTYGYTF. CDR3 DNA sequence: TGTGCCAGCAGTTACCTCAGGACAGGGGGCACCTATGGCTACACCTTC. The J gene is TRBJ1-2, the V gene TRBV6-5; 11 positions match TRBD1. The germline V gene has CDR1 MNHEY and CDR2 SVGAGI. Germline trimming cut 2 bases from V and 4 bases from J; bases unmatched to any gene: 6. This CDR3 region has 16 residues.

V and J are TRBV21-1 and TRBJ1-4; the table's D call, TRBD1, has no DNA check behind it. TRBV21-1 is noted as a pseudogene. This CDR3 is 17 amino acids long. The chain's CDR3 is CASSKGDSQGGNEKLFF. The CDR3 nucleotides are TGTGCCAGCAGCAAAGGGGATTCGCAAGGGGGTAATGAAAAACTGTTTTTT.

This sequence joins TRBV7-2 and TRBJ2-3, with 9 bases aligning to TRBD2. The junction had 7 bases not matched to a gene; V was cut back by 4 bases and J by 5 bases. This CDR3 contains 15 residues. The germline gives CDR1 SGHTA, CDR2 FQGNSA. The CDR3: CASSSVAGVVDTQYF. The CDR3 DNA sequence: TGTGCCAGCAGCTCCGTAGCGGGAGTTGTAGATACGCAGTATTTT.

The gene calls are TRBV5-4 and TRBJ2-3; 8 nucleotides line up with TRBD1. CDR1 and CDR2 from the germline V gene are SGHNT and YYREEE (reference sequence). CDR3 length: 14 residues. The V segment lost 3 bases and the J segment 6 bases; nucleotides outside the gene matches: 6. CDR3 loop: CASSSNRGWDTQYF. The CDR3 nucleotides read TGTGCCAGCAGCTCAAACAGGGGGTGGGATACGCAGTATTTT.

The chain couples TRBV6-6 to TRBJ2-1, with 8 bases lining up with TRBD1. CDR3 size: 15 residues. Losses at the gene ends were 7 bases for V and 9 bases for J; bases not matched to a gene: 14. Germline V lookup: CDR1 MNHNY, CDR2 SVGAGI (reference sequence). The CDR3: CASNVLGFGQGEQFF. The CDR3 coding sequence is TGTGCCAGCAATGTCCTGGGATTTGGACAGGGTGAGCAGTTCTTC.

The gene calls are TRBV7-9 and TRBJ1-4, with D perhaps TRBD1 (5 bases). CDR3 length: 14 amino acids. CDR1 and CDR2 from the germline V gene are SEHNR and FQNEAQ (reference sequence). Trimming removed 5 bases from V and 12 bases from J, with 19 bases in between. The CDR3 sequence is CASSPGLGVPELFF. The CDR3 bases are TGTGCCAGCAGCCCGGGTCTGGGGGTTCCTGAACTGTTTTTT.